This T cell receptor (beta chain) was recorded in a study of blood T cell repertoires in COVID-19. Study summary: Spain, Italy and the United States supplied samples that represented acute and convalescent COVID-19.

Authors' analysis steps: Reference gene primer amplification yielded estimated nucleated cell counts. Sequencing used immunoSEQ multiplex PCR; TCRdb keeps in-frame clones, though not all of them. The DNA was the basis for D and trimming; V, J and clone size are from that table. The profile shows 110,000 to 150,000 clones, around 86% of them singletons. CDR1 is SGHVS and CDR2 is FQNEAQ in the germline V gene. The CDR3 length is 15 residues. Trimming took off 2 bases at V and 6 bases at J, with 16 bases between the two ends. The chain employs TRBV7-8 and TRBJ1-2; D possibly corresponds to TRBD1 (5 bases). The sequenced sample was peripheral blood. The receptor was derived from a woman aged 80 or over with acute or convalescent COVID-19. The CDR3 sequence is CASSLSRVSSHGYTF. CDR3 DNA: TGTGCCAGCAGCTTAAGCAGGGTATCGTCTCATGGCTACACCTTC.